Listed below are T cell receptor beta chains from one sample, sequenced in a study of T cells in localized non-small cell lung cancer. The repertoire was sequenced with immunoSEQ multiplex PCR; TCRdb's copy has only in-frame clones and lacks some. Of about 14,000 clones listed, more than 65% are singletons. Sequences were derived from peripheral blood, sampled before any cancer treatment. These receptor sequences come from a female donor aged 60 or older with stage I squamous cell lung carcinoma. Both conserved end residues are part of each CDR3. The order of the fields is D gene, V gene, J gene, clone size, CDR3 protein, CDR3 DNA. D genes are given only for firm matches. Clone size is shown for a subset of rows, as once, few, many or a class of expanded clone.

NA,TRBV29-1,TRBJ2-3,NA,CSVDGAGTDTQYF,TGCAGCGTTGACGGGGCGGGTACAGATACGCAGTATTTT
TRBD1,TRBV7-2,TRBJ1-1,NA,CASSPGDRRNTEAFF,TGTGCCAGCAGCCCCGGGGACAGGAGAAATACTGAAGCTTTCTTT
TRBD2,TRBV9,TRBJ2-1,NA,CASSVPGTSGGGEQFF,TGTGCCAGCAGCGTACCCGGGACTAGCGGGGGAGGTGAGCAGTTCTTC
TRBD1,TRBV19,TRBJ1-2,NA,CASYPGTGNYGYTF,TGTGCCAGTTACCCCGGGACAGGAAACTATGGCTACACCTTC
TRBD1,TRBV29-1,TRBJ2-3,NA,CSVRIGQVRADTQYF,TGCAGCGTTCGGATCGGACAGGTCCGCGCAGATACGCAGTATTTT
NA,TRBV4-1,TRBJ2-7,NA,CASSRGPYEQYF,TGCGCCAGCAGCCGAGGACCTTACGAGCAGTACTTC
TRBD1,TRBV19,TRBJ1-2,NA,CASSSWGTGVGYTF,TGTGCCAGTAGTTCTTGGGGGACAGGGGTGGGCTACACCTTC
NA,TRBV6-5,TRBJ2-5,once,CASSYSPGGEETQYF,TGTGCCAGCAGTTACTCCCCGGGGGGCGAAGAGACCCAGTACTTC
TRBD1,TRBV15,TRBJ1-3,NA,CATSRLRGQGTGNTIYF,TGTGCCACCAGCAGATTACGGGGACAGGGTACAGGAAACACCATATATTTT
NA,TRBV5-1,TRBJ1-1,NA,CASSPEGVPEAFF,TGCGCCAGCAGCCCAGAAGGGGTACCTGAAGCTTTCTTT
NA,TRBV11-3,TRBJ2-5,NA,CASSLGQYQETQYF,TGTGCCAGCAGCTTAGGGCAGTACCAAGAGACCCAGTACTTC
TRBD1,TRBV19,TRBJ1-5,NA,CASRADREGVQPQHF,TGTGCCAGTAGGGCGGACAGGGAAGGAGTTCAGCCCCAGCATTTT
NA,TRBV7-2,TRBJ1-1,few,CASDRTQNTEAFF,TGTGCCAGCGACCGGACACAAAACACTGAAGCTTTCTTT
NA,TRBV5-1,TRBJ2-7,NA,CASSLSAGRLGEQYF,TGCGCCAGCAGCTTGTCGGCAGGGAGGTTGGGCGAGCAGTACTTC
NA,TRBV6-1,TRBJ2-4,NA,CASQLGKNIQYF,TGTGCCAGCCAGTTGGGTAAAAACATTCAGTACTTC
NA,TRBV9,TRBJ1-1,few,CASSSRMDEAFF,TGTGCCAGCAGCTCTCGAATGGATGAAGCTTTCTTT
NA,TRBV19,TRBJ2-5,NA,CASSILRTDRQETQYF,TGTGCCAGTAGTATATTGAGGACCGACCGGCAAGAGACCCAGTACTTC
NA,TRBV19,TRBJ2-7,NA,CASSVGVQTEQYF,TGTGCCAGTAGTGTGGGGGTGCAGACCGAGCAGTACTTC
NA,TRBV25-1,TRBJ2-1,NA,CASSEIGGANNEQFF,TGTGCCAGCAGTGAAATTGGGGGGGCGAACAATGAGCAGTTCTTC
TRBD1,TRBV9,TRBJ1-1,NA,CASSPTTGLGSTEAFF,TGTGCCAGCAGCCCAACGACAGGGCTTGGGAGCACTGAAGCTTTCTTT
NA,TRBV30,TRBJ2-6,NA,CAWEGLGAPGANVLTF,TGTGCCTGGGAGGGCCTCGGGGCGCCCGGGGCCAACGTCCTGACTTTC
TRBD1,TRBV25-1,TRBJ1-1,NA,CASRDAGTGKNTEAFF,TGTGCCAGCAGAGATGCCGGGACAGGGAAGAACACTGAAGCTTTCTTT